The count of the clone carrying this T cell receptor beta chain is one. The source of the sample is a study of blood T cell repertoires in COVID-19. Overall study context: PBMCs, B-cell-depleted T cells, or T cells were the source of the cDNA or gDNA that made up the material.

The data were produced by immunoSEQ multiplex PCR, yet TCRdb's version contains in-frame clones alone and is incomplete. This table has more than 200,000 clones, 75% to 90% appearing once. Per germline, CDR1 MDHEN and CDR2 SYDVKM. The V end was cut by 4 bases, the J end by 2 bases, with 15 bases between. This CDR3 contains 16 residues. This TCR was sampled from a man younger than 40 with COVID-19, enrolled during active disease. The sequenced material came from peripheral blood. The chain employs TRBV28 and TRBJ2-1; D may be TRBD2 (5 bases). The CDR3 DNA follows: TGTGCCAGCAGTTGCTACCCGGGATGCACCTACAATGAGCAGTTCTTC. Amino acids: CASSCYPGCTYNEQFF.